This T cell receptor beta chain was recorded in a study of CD8 T cell repertoires and HIV-1 epitope variants. For the study at large: Tested: three Gag epitope families, Nef HW9 and YT9. Separate from the cultures, 1M uncultured T cells served as baseline.

Germline-derived CDR1 and CDR2 are SGHNT and YYREEE (reference sequence). Trimming pared 4 bases from V and 6 bases from J, leaving 13 bases between. This CDR3 region has 13 residues. Profiling relied on immunoSEQ multiplex PCR, and the TCRdb table lists in-frame clones only, not all of them. The sample holds roughly 4,100 clones, 68% seen once. A word on this clone: The antigen remains undetermined.

Findings of the study overall: Only beta chains were identified, marking proliferation to antigen, not function.

The receptor's source is a male donor with HIV. Material: cultured CD8+ T cells derived from PBMCs. This chain connects TRBV5-4 to TRBJ1-1; tentatively, D is TRBD1 (5 bases). The CDR3 nucleotides read TGTGCCAGCAGCCACCGAGGGGCTTCTGAAGCTTTCTTT. This sequence encodes CASSHRGASEAFF.